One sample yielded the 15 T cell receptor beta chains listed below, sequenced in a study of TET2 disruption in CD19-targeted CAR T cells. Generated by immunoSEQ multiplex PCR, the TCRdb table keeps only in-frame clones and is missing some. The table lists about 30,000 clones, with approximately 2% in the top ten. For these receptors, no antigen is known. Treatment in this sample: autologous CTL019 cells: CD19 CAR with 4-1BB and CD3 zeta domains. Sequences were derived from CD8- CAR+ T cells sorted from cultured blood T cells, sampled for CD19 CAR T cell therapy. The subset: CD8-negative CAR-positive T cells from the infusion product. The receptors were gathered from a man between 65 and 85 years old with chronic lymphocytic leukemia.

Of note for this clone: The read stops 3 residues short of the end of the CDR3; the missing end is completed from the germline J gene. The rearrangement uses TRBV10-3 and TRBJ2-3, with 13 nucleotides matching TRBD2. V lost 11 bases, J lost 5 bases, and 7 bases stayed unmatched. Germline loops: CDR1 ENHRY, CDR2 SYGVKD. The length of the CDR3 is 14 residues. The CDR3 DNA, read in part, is TGTGCCTCTACTAGCGGGGGGGCCGTAGATACG. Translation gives CASTSGGAVDT. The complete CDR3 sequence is CASTSGGAVDTQYF.

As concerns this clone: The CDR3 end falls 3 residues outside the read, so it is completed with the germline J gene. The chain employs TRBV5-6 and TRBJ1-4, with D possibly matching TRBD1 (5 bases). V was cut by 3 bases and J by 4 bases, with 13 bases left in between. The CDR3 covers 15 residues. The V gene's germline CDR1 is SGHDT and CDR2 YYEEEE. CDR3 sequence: CASSSAATVNEKLFF. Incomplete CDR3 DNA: TGTGCCAGCAGCTCCGCCGCGACAGTTAATGAAAAA.

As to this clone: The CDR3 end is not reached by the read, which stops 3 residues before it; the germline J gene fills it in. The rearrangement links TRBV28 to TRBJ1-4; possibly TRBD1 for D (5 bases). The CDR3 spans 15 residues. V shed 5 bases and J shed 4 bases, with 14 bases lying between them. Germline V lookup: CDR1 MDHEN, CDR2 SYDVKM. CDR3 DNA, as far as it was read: TGTGCCAGCAGTGCTCACGGGGGTGGTAATGAAAAA. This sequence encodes CASSAHGGGNEK. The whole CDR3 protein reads CASSAHGGGNEKLFF.

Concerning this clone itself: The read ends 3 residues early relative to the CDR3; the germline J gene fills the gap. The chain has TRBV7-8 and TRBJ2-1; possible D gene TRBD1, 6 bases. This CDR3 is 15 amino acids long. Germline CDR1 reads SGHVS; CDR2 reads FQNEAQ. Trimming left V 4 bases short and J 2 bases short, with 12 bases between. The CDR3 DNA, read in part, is TGTGCCAGCAGCTCAAACCGGGACACCTACAATGAG. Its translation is CASSSNRDTYNE. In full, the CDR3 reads CASSSNRDTYNEQFF. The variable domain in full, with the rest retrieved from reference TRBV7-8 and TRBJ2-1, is GAGVSQSPRYKVAKRGQDVALRCDPISGHVSLFWYQQALGQGPEFLTYFQNEAQLDKSGLPSDRFFAERPEGSVSTLKIQRTQQEDSAVYLCASSSNRDTYNEQFFGPGTRLTVL.

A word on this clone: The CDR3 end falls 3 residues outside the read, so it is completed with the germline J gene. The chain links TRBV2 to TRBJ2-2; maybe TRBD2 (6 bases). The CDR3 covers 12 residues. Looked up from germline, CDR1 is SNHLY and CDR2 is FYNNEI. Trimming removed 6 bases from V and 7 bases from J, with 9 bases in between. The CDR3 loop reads CASREGGGELFF. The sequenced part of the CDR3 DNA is TGTGCCAGCAGGGAGGGTGGCGGGGAG.

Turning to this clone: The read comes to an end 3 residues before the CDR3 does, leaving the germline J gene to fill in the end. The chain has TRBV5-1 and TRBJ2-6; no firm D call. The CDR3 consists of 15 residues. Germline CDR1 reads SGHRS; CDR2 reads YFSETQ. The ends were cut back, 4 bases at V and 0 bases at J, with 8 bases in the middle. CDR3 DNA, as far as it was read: TGCGCCAGCAGCCCACAAACCTCTGGGGCCAACGTC. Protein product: CASSPQTSGANV. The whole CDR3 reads CASSPQTSGANVLTF.

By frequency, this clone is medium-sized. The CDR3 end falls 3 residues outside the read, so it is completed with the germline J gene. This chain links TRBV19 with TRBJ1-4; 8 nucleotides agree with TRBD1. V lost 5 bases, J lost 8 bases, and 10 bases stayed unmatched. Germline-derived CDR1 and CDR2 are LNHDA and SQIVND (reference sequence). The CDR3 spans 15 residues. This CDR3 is CASSPWTGKQEKLFF. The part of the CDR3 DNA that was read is TGTGCCAGTAGTCCCTGGACAGGGAAACAGGAAAAA.

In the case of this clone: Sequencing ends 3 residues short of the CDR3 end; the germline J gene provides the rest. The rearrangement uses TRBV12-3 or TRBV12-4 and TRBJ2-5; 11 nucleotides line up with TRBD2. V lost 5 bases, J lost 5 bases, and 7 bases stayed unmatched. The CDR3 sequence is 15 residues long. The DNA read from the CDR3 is TGTGCCAGCAGTCTCACTAGCGGGGGAGGGGAGACC. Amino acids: CASSLTSGGGET. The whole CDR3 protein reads CASSLTSGGGETQYF.

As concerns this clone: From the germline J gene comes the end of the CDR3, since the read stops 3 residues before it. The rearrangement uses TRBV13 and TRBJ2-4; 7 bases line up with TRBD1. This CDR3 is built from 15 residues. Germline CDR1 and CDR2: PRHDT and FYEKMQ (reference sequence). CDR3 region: CASSPRDSLQETQYF. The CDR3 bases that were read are TGTGCCAGCAGCCCCCGGGACAGCCTCCAAGAGACT.

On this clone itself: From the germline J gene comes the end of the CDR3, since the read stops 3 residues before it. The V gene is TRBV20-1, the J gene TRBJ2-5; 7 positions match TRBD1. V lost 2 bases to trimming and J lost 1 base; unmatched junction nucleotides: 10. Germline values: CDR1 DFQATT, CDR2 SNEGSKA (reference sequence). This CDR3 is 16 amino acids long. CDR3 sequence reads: CSARPLRDRVQETQYF. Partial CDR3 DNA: TGCAGTGCTAGACCCCTCCGCGACAGGGTCCAAGAGACC.

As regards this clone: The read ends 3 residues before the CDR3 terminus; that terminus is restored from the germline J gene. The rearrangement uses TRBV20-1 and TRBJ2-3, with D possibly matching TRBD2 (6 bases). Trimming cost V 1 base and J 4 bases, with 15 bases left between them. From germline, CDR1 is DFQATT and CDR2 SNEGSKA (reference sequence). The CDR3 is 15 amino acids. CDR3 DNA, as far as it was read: TGCAGTGCTAGAGTGCTCCGCGGGGCCCCAGATACG. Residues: CSARVLRGAPDT. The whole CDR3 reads CSARVLRGAPDTQYF.

Incomplete CDR3 DNA: TGTGCCAGTAACAGTATCCGGGACAGCTATGGT. This encodes CASNSIRDSYG. The whole CDR3 sequence is CASNSIRDSYGQYF. The chain employs TRBV19 and TRBJ2-4; TRBD1 agrees at 7 bases. The read falls 3 residues short of the CDR3 end, and the missing part is taken from the germline J gene. This CDR3 is built from 14 residues. CDR1 is LNHDA and CDR2 is SQIVND in the germline V gene (reference sequence).

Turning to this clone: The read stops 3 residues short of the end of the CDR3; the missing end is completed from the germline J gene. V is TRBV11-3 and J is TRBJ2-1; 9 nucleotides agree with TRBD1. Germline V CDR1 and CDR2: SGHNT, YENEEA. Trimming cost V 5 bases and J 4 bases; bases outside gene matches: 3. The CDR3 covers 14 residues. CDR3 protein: CASSPGQGYNEQFF. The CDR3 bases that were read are TGTGCCAGCAGCCCGGGACAGGGTTACAATGAG.

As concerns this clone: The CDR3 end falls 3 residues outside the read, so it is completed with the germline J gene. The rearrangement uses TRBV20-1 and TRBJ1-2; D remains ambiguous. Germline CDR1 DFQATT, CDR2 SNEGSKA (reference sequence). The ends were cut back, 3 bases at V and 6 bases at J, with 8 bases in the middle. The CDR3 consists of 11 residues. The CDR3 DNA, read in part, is TGCAGTGCTAGCACCAGGAATGGC. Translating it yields CSASTRNG. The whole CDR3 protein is CSASTRNGYTF.

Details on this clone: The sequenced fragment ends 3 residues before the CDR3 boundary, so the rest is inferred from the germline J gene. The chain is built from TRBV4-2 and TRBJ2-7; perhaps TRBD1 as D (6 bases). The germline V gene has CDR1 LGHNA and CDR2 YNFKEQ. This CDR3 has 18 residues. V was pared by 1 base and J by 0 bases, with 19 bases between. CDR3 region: CASSQVLTGTDSSYEQYF. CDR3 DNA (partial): TGTGCCAGCAGCCAAGTCTTGACCGGGACGGACAGCTCCTACGAG.